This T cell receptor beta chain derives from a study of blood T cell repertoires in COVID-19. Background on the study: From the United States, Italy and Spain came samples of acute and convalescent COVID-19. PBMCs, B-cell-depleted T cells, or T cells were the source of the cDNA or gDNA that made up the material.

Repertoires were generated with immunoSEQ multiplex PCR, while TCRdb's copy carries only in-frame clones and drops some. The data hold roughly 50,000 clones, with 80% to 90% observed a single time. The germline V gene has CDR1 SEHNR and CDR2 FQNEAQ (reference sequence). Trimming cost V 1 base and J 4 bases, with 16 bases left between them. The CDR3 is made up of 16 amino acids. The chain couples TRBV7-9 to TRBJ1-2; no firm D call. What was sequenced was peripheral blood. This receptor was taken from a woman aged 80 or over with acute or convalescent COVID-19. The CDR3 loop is CASSLESGLDFYGYTF. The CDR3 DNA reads TGTGCCAGCAGCTTAGAGTCTGGACTGGACTTCTATGGCTACACCTTC.